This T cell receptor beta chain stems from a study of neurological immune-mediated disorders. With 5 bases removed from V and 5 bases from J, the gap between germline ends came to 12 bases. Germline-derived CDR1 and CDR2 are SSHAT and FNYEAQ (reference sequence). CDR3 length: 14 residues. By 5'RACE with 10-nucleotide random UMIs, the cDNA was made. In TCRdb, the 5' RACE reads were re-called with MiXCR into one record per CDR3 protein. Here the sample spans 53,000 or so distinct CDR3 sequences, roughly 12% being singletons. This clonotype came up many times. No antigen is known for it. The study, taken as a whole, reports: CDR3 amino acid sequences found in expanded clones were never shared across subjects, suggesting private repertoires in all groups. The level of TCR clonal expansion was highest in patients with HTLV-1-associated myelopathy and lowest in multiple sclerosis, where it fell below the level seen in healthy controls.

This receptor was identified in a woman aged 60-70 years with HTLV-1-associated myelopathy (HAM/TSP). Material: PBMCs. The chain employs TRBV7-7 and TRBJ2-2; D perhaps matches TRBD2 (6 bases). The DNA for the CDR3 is TGTGCCAGCAGCCCGACTAGTTATACCGGGGAGCTGTTTTTT. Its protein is CASSPTSYTGELFF.